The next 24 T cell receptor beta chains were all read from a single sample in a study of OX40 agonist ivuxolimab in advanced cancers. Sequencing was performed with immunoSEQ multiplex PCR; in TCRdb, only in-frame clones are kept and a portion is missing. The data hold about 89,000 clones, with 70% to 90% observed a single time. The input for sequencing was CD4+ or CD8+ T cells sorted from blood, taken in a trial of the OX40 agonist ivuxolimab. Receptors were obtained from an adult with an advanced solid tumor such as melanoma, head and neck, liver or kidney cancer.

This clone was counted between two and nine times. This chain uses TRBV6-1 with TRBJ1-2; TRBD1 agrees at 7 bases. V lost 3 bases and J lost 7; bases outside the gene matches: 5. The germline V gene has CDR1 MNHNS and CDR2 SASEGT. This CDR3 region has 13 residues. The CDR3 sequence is CASSERGRGGYTF. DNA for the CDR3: TGTGCCAGCAGTGAGAGGGGGCGGGGTGGCTACACCTTC.

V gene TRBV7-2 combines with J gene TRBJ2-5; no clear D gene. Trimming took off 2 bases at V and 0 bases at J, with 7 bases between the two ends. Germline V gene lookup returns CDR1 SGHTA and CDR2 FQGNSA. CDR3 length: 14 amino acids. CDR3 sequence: CASSLSADQETQYF. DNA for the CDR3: TGTGCCAGCAGCTTATCGGCAGACCAAGAGACCCAGTACTTC.

The CDR3 region has the DNA TGTGCCAGTAGTATACGGTCCGGGGGGCGGAATGAGCAGTTCTTC. Translation: CASSIRSGGRNEQFF. The chain has TRBV19 and TRBJ2-1, with D possibly matching TRBD2 (7 bases). Deletions cut 2 bases from V and 7 bases from J, with 15 bases between. CDR1 LNHDA and CDR2 SQIVND come from the germline V gene (reference sequence). The CDR3 covers 15 residues.

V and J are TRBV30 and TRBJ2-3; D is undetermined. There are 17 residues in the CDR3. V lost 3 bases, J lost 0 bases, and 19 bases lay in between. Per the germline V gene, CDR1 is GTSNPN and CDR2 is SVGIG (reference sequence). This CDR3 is CAWSGRPQRMSTDTQYF. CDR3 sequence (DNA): TGTGCCTGGAGCGGTCGCCCTCAGCGCATGAGCACAGATACGCAGTATTTT.

The CDR3 region has the DNA TGTGCCAGCAGTGGACAATTAGGGGATGAGCAGTTCTTC. Its protein product is CASSGQLGDEQFF. The J gene is TRBJ2-1, the V gene TRBV2; D might be TRBD1 (5 bases). The CDR3 runs to 13 residues. The germline CDR1 and CDR2 sequences are SNHLY and FYNNEI. The germline V and J ends were trimmed by 4 bases and 8 bases, with 12 bases remaining between them.

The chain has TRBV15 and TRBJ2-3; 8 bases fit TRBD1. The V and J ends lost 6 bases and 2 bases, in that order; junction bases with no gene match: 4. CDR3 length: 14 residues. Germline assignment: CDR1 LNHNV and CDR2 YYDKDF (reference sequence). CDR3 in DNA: TGTGCCACCAGTCAGGGGGCAACCACAGATACGCAGTATTTT. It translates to CATSQGATTDTQYF.

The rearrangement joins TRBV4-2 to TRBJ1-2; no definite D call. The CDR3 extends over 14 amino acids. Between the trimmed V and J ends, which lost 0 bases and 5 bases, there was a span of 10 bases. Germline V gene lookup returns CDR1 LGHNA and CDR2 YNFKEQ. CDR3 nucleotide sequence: TGTGCCAGCAGCCAAGAATTCTCAGGTTATGGCTACACCTTC. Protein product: CASSQEFSGYGYTF.

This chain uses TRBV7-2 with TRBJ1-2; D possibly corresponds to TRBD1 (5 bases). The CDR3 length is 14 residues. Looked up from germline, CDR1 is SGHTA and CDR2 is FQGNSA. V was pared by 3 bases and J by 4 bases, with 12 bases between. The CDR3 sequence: CASSFDSKAYGYTF. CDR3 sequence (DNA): TGTGCCAGCAGCTTCGACAGTAAGGCCTATGGCTACACCTTC.

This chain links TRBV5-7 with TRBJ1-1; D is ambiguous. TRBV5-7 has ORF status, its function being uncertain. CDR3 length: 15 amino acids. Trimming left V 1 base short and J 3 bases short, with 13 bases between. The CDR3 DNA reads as TGTGCCAGCAGCTTGCGTTCTGGCGGTTACACTGAAGCTTTCTTT. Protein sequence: CASSLRSGGYTEAFF.

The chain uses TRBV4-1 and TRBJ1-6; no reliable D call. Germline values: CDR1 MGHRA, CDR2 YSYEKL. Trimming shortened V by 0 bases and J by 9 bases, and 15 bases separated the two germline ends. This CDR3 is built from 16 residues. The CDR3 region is CASSQDPGGIGSPLHF. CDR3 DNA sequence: TGCGCCAGCAGCCAAGATCCGGGCGGTATCGGTTCACCCCTCCACTTT.

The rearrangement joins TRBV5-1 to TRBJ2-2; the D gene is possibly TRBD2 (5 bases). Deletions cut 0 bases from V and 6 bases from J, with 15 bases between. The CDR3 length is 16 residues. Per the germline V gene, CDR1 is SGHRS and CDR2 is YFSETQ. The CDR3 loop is CASSLVVEVGAGELFF. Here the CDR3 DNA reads TGCGCCAGCAGCTTGGTCGTGGAGGTTGGGGCCGGGGAGCTGTTTTTT.

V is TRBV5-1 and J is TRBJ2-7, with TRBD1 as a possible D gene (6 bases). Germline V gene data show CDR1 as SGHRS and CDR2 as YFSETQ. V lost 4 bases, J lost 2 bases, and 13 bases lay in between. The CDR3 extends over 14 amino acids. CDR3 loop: CASSNLEGAYEQYF. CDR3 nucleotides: TGCGCCAGCAGCAACCTCGAGGGGGCCTACGAGCAGTACTTC.

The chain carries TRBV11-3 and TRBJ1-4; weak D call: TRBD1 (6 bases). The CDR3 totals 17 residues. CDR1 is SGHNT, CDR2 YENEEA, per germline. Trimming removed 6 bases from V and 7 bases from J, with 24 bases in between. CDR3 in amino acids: CASRERRAGDIIEKLFF. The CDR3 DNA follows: TGTGCCAGCAGGGAGAGGAGGGCAGGGGATATAATTGAAAAACTGTTTTTT.

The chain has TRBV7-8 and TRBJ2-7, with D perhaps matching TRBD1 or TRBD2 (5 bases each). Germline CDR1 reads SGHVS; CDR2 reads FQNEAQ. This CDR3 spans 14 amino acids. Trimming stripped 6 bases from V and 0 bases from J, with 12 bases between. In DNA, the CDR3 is TGTGCCAGCAGTTTGGGACGCCTCTCCTACGAGCAGTACTTC. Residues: CASSLGRLSYEQYF.

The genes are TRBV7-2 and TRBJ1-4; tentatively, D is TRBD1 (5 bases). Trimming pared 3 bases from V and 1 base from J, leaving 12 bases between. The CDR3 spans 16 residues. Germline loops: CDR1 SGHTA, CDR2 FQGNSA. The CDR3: CASSFGGSGTNEKLFF. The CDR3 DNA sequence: TGTGCCAGCAGCTTTGGGGGAAGCGGAACTAATGAAAAACTGTTTTTT.

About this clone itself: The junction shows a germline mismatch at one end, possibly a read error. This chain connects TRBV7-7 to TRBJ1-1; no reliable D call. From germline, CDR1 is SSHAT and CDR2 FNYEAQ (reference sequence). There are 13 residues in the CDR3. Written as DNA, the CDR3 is TGTGCTAGCAGCCCCGACTTTGGCACTGAAGCTTTCTTT. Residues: CASSPDFGTEAFF.

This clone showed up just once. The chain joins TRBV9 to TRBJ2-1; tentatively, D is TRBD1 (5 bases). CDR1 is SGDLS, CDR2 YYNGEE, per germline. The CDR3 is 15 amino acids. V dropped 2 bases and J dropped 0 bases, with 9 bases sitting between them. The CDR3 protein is CASSVRASSYNEQFF. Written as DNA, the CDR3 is TGTGCCAGCAGCGTCAGGGCAAGCTCCTACAATGAGCAGTTCTTC.

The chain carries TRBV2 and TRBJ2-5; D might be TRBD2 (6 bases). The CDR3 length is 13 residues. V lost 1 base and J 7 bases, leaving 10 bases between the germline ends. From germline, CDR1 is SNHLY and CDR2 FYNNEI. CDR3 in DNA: TGTGCCAGCAGTGAAGGGGTCGGGGGGACCCAGTACTTC. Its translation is CASSEGVGGTQYF.

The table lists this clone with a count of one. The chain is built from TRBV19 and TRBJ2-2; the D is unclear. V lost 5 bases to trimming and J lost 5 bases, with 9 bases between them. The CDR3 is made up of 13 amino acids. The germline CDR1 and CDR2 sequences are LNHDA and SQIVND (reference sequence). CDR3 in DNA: TGTGCCAGTAGTGTCACAGTAACCGGGGAGCTGTTTTTT. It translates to CASSVTVTGELFF.

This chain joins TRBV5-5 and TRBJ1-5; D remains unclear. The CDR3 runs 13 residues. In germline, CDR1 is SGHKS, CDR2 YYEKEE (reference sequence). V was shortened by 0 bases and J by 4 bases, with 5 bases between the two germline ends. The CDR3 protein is CASSLDINQPQHF. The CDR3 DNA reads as TGTGCCAGCAGCTTGGATATTAATCAGCCCCAGCATTTT.

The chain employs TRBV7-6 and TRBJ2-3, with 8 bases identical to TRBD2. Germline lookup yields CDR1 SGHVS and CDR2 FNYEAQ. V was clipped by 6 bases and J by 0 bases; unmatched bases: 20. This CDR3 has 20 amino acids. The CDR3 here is CASRQTPFGGGRSSTDTQYF. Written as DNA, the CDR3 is TGTGCCAGCAGACAAACGCCCTTCGGGGGGGGCCGGTCAAGCACAGATACGCAGTATTTT.

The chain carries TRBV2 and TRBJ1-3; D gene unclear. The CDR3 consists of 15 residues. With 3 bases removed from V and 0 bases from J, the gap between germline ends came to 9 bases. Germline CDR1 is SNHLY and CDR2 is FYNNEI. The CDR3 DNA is TGTGCCAGCAGTGAGGCCAGGTCCTCTGGAAACACCATATATTTT. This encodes CASSEARSSGNTIYF. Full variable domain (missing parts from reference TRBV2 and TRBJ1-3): EPEVTQTPSHQVTQMGQEVILRCVPISNHLYFYWYRQILGQKVEFLVSFYNNEISEKSEIFDDQFSVERPDGSNFTLKIRSTKLEDSAMYFCASSEARSSGNTIYFGEGSWLTVV.

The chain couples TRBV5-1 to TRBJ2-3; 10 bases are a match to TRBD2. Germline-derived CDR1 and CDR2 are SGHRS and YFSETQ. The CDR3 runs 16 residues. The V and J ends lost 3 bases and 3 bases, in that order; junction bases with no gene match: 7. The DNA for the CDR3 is TGCGCCAGCAGCTCTGAAGCGGGGGGGCCGACAGATACGCAGTATTTT. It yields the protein CASSSEAGGPTDTQYF.

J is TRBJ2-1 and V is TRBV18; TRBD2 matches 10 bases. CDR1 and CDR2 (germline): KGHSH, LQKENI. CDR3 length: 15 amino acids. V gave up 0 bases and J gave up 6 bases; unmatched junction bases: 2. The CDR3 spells CASSPPRTSGNEQFF. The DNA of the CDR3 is TGTGCCAGCTCACCACCCCGGACTAGCGGCAATGAGCAGTTCTTC.